The 21 T cell receptor beta chains listed next were all sequenced from one sample in a study of T cells in Graves' hyperthyroidism and ophthalmopathy. RNA transcripts served as the template for amplifying TCR beta CDR3 regions. The study used the HTBI primer set for a first-round RT-PCR of the TCR CDR3. TCRdb reprocessed the multiplex PCR reads via MiXCR and lists one record per CDR3 protein. In the table there are under 450,000 distinct CDR3 sequences, about a sixth of which are singletons. Sequences were obtained from blood. All receptors derive from a woman aged 25 to 39 with Graves' hyperthyroidism that later progressed to Graves' ophthalmopathy.

The chain combines TRBV6-6 with TRBJ1-2; no clear D. Germline values: CDR1 MNHNY, CDR2 SVGAGI (reference sequence). Trimming shortened V by 2 bases and J by 3 bases, and 10 bases separated the two germline ends. The CDR3 has 14 residues. The CDR3 DNA follows: TGTGCCAGCAGTTACCAAGGCGGGGACTATGGCTACACCTTC. As protein: CASSYQGGDYGYTF.

This clonotype was detected many times. The rearrangement uses TRBV12-3 or TRBV12-4 and TRBJ2-2; D gene uncertain. This CDR3 is 13 amino acids long. Trimming removed 1 base from V and 6 bases from J, with 6 bases in between. The DNA for the CDR3 is TGTGCCAGCAGTTTAGTCTTTTCCGGGGAGCTGTTTTTT. Encoded protein: CASSLVFSGELFF.

This clonotype has ten or more counts. The V gene is TRBV27, the J gene TRBJ2-1; TRBD1 might be the D (6 bases). This CDR3 region has 15 residues. V was clipped by 4 bases and J by 4 bases, with 14 bases between them. The germline V gene encodes CDR1 MNHEY and CDR2 SMNVEV (reference sequence). CDR3 sequence reads: CASSSQGLRYNEQFF. The CDR3 nucleotides are TGTGCCAGCAGTTCACAGGGCCTTCGTTACAATGAGCAGTTCTTC.

This clonotype was seen a few times. The J gene is TRBJ1-2, the V gene TRBV5-1, with no clear D. The CDR3 runs 14 residues. Germline lookup yields CDR1 SGHRS and CDR2 YFSETQ. Trimming cost V 2 bases and J 2 bases, with 10 bases left between them. CDR3 nucleotides: TGCGCCAGCAGCTTCCTTCTGGGCAACTATGGCTACACCTTC. Translating it yields CASSFLLGNYGYTF.

This rearrangement joins TRBV10-3 to TRBJ2-7, with a tentative D call TRBD2 (6 bases). CDR1 ENHRY and CDR2 SYGVKD come from the germline V gene. The CDR3 extends over 13 amino acids. Trimming took off 11 bases at V and 6 bases at J, with 20 bases between the two ends. CDR3: CAFGTGVAGEQYF. CDR3 nucleotide sequence: TGTGCCTTCGGGACTGGGGTGGCCGGCGAGCAGTACTTC.

This clonotype was recorded a few times. The V and J genes are TRBV24-1 and TRBJ2-5; 12 bases match TRBD2. This CDR3 region has 15 residues. V lost 4 bases to trimming and J lost 5 bases; unmatched junction nucleotides: 4. CDR1 KGHDR and CDR2 SFDVKD come from the germline V gene. The DNA for the CDR3 is TGTGCCACCAGTGAACTAACTAGCGGGAGGGAGACCCAGTACTTC. Translation: CATSELTSGRETQYF.

The rearrangement links TRBV5-5 to TRBJ2-4, with D tentatively TRBD1 (5 bases). V was trimmed by 0 bases and J by 8 bases, leaving 9 bases between them. The CDR3 covers 13 residues. Germline CDR1 reads SGHKS; CDR2 reads YYEKEE (reference sequence). CDR3 sequence: CASSLDIGDIQYF. For the CDR3, the DNA is TGTGCCAGCAGCTTGGATATAGGGGACATTCAGTACTTC.

This clonotype came up many times. This chain joins TRBV2 and TRBJ1-5; 9 nucleotides align to TRBD1. V gave up 5 bases and J gave up 7 bases; unmatched junction bases: 6. The CDR3 length is 14 residues. The V gene's germline CDR1 is SNHLY and CDR2 FYNNEI. CDR3 DNA: TGTGCCAGCAGTCGGGACAGGGTGGACCAGCCCCAGCATTTT. It yields the protein CASSRDRVDQPQHF.

This clonotype was observed at least ten times. This chain joins TRBV20-1 and TRBJ1-6; D is ambiguous. Germline CDR1 reads DFQATT; CDR2 reads SNEGSKA (reference sequence). The V gene lost 6 bases and the J gene lost 3 bases, with 12 bases spanning the gap. This CDR3 region has 14 residues. The CDR3 nucleotides read TGCAGTGCCGAGAGAGGGTTCTATAATTCACCCCTCCACTTT. Its protein is CSAERGFYNSPLHF.

The chain joins TRBV28 to TRBJ2-5; TRBD1 is a possible D gene (5 bases). The length of the CDR3 is 12 residues. V was pared by 4 bases and J by 4 bases, with 7 bases between. Per germline, CDR1 MDHEN and CDR2 SYDVKM. CDR3 in amino acids: CASSSDRETQYF. The CDR3, as DNA: TGTGCCAGCAGTTCCGACAGAGAGACCCAGTACTTC.

This clonotype was recorded at least ten times. The rearrangement links TRBV5-1 to TRBJ1-2; TRBD1 agrees at 7 bases. Trimming cost V 0 bases and J 6 bases; bases outside gene matches: 5. This CDR3 is 14 amino acids long. Germline V CDR1 and CDR2: SGHRS, YFSETQ. CDR3 protein: CASSLETGMDGYTF. The DNA of the CDR3 is TGCGCCAGCAGCTTGGAGACAGGGATGGATGGCTACACCTTC.

Details on this clonotype: A read error is possible here, since a much larger clone lies one base away. The gene calls are TRBV6-9 and TRBJ1-4; D uncertain. The CDR3 loop spans 13 amino acids. CDR1 MNHGY and CDR2 SVAAGI come from the germline V gene. In DNA form, the CDR3 reads TGTGCCGGCAGTTATAGGGCTGACGAAAAACTGTTTTTT. Encoded protein: CAGSYRADEKLFF.

CDR3 amino acids: CASSQDPEWTSGDETQYF. CDR3 DNA sequence: TGTGCCAGCAGCCAAGATCCGGAGTGGACTAGCGGGGACGAGACCCAGTACTTC. This chain links TRBV4-2 with TRBJ2-5, with 12 bases identical to TRBD2. In germline, CDR1 is LGHNA, CDR2 YNFKEQ. CDR3 size: 18 residues. Unmatched junction bases numbered 10, after V lost 0 bases and J lost 5 bases.

J is TRBJ1-3 and V is TRBV2; D not certain. Trimming stripped 4 bases from V and 0 bases from J, with 7 bases between. Germline V lookup: CDR1 SNHLY, CDR2 FYNNEI. There are 14 residues in the CDR3. CDR3 protein: CASSAERSGNTIYF. The CDR3 DNA reads TGTGCCAGCAGTGCAGAACGCTCTGGAAACACCATATATTTT.

The sample holds many counts of this clonotype. The chain links TRBV14 to TRBJ1-1; 8 bases align to TRBD1. Germline V gene data show CDR1 as SGHDN and CDR2 as FVKESK. The CDR3 spans 17 residues. Trimming took 4 bases from V and 0 from J; bases not matched to a gene: 10. Written as DNA, the CDR3 is TGTGCCAGCAGCCTATACGACAGGGGATTCATGAACACTGAAGCTTTCTTT. Protein: CASSLYDRGFMNTEAFF.

This clonotype was seen many times. The rearrangement uses TRBV5-8 and TRBJ2-3; D uncertain. The CDR3 is 12 amino acids. Germline V gives CDR1 SGHTS, CDR2 YDEGEE. Between the trimmed V and J ends, which lost 2 bases and 4 bases, there was a span of 5 bases. This CDR3 is CASSFGPDTQYF. CDR3 DNA: TGTGCCAGCAGCTTCGGGCCAGATACGCAGTATTTT.

The V call is TRBV7-9, the J call TRBJ2-1; TRBD2 agrees at 10 bases. CDR1 is SEHNR, CDR2 FQNEAQ, per germline (reference sequence). Losses at the gene ends were 0 bases for V and 3 bases for J; bases not matched to a gene: 14. CDR3 size: 20 residues. The CDR3 loop reads CASSLAQGVAGGGVYNEQFF. For the CDR3, the DNA is TGTGCCAGCAGCTTAGCCCAGGGGGTAGCGGGAGGTGGTGTCTACAATGAGCAGTTCTTC.

The sample holds one count of this clonotype. The V and J genes are TRBV20-1 and TRBJ2-3, with 12 bases identical to TRBD2. V lost 4 bases to trimming and J lost 1 base; unmatched junction nucleotides: 6. CDR3 size: 16 residues. CDR1 and CDR2 (germline): DFQATT, SNEGSKA (reference sequence). In nucleotides, the CDR3 is TGCAGTGCTATACGACTAGCGGGGGCCCGCACAGATACGCAGTATTTT. This gives the protein CSAIRLAGARTDTQYF.

In this sample, this clonotype turned up many times. The rearrangement uses TRBV20-1 and TRBJ2-7, with D possibly TRBD1 on 5 matching bases. The V end lost 3 bases, the J end lost 4 bases, and 16 bases lay between the germline ends. CDR3 length: 14 amino acids. CDR1 and CDR2 from the germline V gene are DFQATT and SNEGSKA (reference sequence). CDR3 nucleotides: TGCAGTGCTAGGGAAAGGGGCGGCGTGTACGAGCAGTACTTC. Residues: CSARERGGVYEQYF.

This clonotype was counted ten times or more. V gene TRBV7-9 combines with J gene TRBJ2-2; 8 bases line up with TRBD2. The CDR3 spans 15 residues. Germline V CDR1 and CDR2: SEHNR, FQNEAQ (reference sequence). V lost 6 bases, J lost 4 bases, and 7 bases stayed unmatched. The CDR3 region has the DNA TGTGCCAGCAGACCGGGGGCGGGGGGCACCGGGGAGCTGTTTTTT. Amino acid sequence: CASRPGAGGTGELFF. Using reference TRBV7-9 and TRBJ2-2 for the parts outside the CDR3, the full variable domain is DTGVSQNPRHKITKRGQNVTFRCDPISEHNRLYWYRQTLGQGPEFLTYFQNEAQLEKSRLLSDRFSAERPKGSFSTLEIQRTEQGDSAMYLCASRPGAGGTGELFFGEGSRLTVL.

There are many counts of this clonotype. The chain combines TRBV28 with TRBJ2-1, with TRBD2 identical over 13 bases. This CDR3 comprises 16 residues. Germline V gene sequence: CDR1 MDHEN, CDR2 SYDVKM. V lost 4 bases to trimming and J lost 6 bases; unmatched junction nucleotides: 6. The CDR3 spells CASSSGLAGVFNEQFF. CDR3 nucleotide sequence: TGTGCCAGCAGTTCTGGACTAGCGGGAGTTTTCAATGAGCAGTTCTTC.